Listed here are 3 T cell receptor beta chains from one sample, sequenced in a study of blood T cell repertoires in COVID-19. TCRdb's copy holds only in-frame clones and misses some; the assay was immunoSEQ multiplex PCR. The sample shows 220,000 or so clones, approximately 81% of them seen only once. Sequenced material: peripheral blood. The source is a woman older than 75 with acute or convalescent COVID-19.

This clone was seen only once. The chain links TRBV5-1 to TRBJ2-2; D is uncertain. V was trimmed by 4 bases and J by 3 bases, leaving 10 bases between them. The CDR3 has 14 residues. Germline lookup yields CDR1 SGHRS and CDR2 YFSETQ. CDR3 in DNA: TGCGCCAGCAGCACCCCCGGTGACACCGGGGAGCTGTTTTTT. Amino acid sequence: CASSTPGDTGELFF. The full variable domain, with the rest looked up from reference TRBV5-1 and TRBJ2-2, is KAGVTQTPRYLIKTRGQQVTLSCSPISGHRSVSWYQQTPGQGLQFLFEYFSETQRNKGNFPGRFSGRQFSNSRSEMNVSTLELGDSALYLCASSTPGDTGELFFGEGSRLTVL.

This chain uses TRBV28 with TRBJ2-7; D is perhaps TRBD2 (7 bases). This CDR3 comprises 15 residues. Per germline, CDR1 MDHEN and CDR2 SYDVKM. V was trimmed by 2 bases and J by 0 bases, leaving 11 bases between them. CDR3 DNA: TGTGCCAGCAGTTTAGGGGGCGGGGGCTCCTACGAGCAGTACTTC. Residues: CASSLGGGGSYEQYF.

The CDR3 DNA reads TGTGCCAGCAGCTTAGCTCTGCGGTCCGACGAGCAGTACTTC. This gives the protein CASSLALRSDEQYF. The J gene is TRBJ2-7, the V gene TRBV7-9; D call uncertain. Germline V gives CDR1 SEHNR, CDR2 FQNEAQ (reference sequence). This CDR3 has 14 amino acids. V lost 0 bases and J 5 bases, leaving 11 bases between the germline ends.